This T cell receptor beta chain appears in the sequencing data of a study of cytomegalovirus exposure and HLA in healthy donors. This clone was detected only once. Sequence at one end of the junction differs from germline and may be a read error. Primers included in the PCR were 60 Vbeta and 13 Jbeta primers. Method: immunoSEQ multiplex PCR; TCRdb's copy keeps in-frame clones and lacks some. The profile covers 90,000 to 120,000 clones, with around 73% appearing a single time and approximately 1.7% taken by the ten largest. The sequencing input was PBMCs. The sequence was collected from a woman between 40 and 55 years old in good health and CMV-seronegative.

The CDR3: CSSSRRDRARQYF. DNA of the CDR3: TGTTCCAGCAGCCGGCGGGACCGAGCCAGGCAGTACTTC. The chain links TRBV7-9 to TRBJ2-7; weak D call: TRBD2 (6 bases). There are 13 residues in the CDR3. The V gene's germline CDR1 is SEHNR and CDR2 FQNEAQ (reference sequence).